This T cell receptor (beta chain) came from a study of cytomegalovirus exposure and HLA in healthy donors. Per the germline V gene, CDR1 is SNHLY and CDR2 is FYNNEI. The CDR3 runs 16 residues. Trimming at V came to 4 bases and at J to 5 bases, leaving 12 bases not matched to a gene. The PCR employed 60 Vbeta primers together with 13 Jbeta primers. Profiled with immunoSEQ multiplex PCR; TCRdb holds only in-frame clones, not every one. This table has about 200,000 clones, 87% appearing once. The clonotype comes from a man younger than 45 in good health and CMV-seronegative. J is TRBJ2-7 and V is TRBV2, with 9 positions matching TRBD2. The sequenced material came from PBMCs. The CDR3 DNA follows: TGTGCCAGCAGTGGCGAGCGGGGGGTCGCTCCGGACGAGCAGTACTTC. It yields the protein CASSGERGVAPDEQYF. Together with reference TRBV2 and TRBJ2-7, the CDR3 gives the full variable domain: EPEVTQTPSHQVTQMGQEVILRCVPISNHLYFYWYRQILGQKVEFLVSFYNNEISEKSEIFDDQFSVERPDGSNFTLKIRSTKLEDSAMYFCASSGERGVAPDEQYFGPGTRLTVT.